The entry below gives a single T cell receptor beta chain sequence along with its context. Sequenced by immunoSEQ multiplex PCR; TCRdb stores in-frame clones only, minus some. The table has some 350,000 clones, about nine tenths seen once. With V trimmed by 0 bases and J by 7 bases, 6 bases remained unmatched. CDR3 length equals 15 residues. The germline CDR1 and CDR2 sequences are KGHSH and LQKENI. The entry originates in a study of cytomegalovirus exposure and HLA in healthy donors. The material sequenced was PBMCs. The J gene is TRBJ2-1, the V gene TRBV18; 7 bases are shared with TRBD2. The sequence was obtained from a woman under 40 in good health and CMV-seropositive. The CDR3 DNA reads TGTGCCAGCTCACCACCGGCCACCGGGAGGAATGAGCAGTTCTTC. As protein: CASSPPATGRNEQFF. Full variable domain (remainder filled in from reference TRBV18 and TRBJ2-1): NAGVMQNPRHLVRRRGQEARLRCSPMKGHSHVYWYRQLPEEGLKFMVYLQKENIIDESGMPKERFSAEFPKEGPSILRIQQVVRGDSAAYFCASSPPATGRNEQFFGPGTRLTVL.